The next 9 T cell receptor beta chains were all read from a single sample in a study of T cell changes during pregnancy in multiple sclerosis. Sequencing used immunoSEQ multiplex PCR; TCRdb keeps in-frame clones, though not all of them. The sample contains about 100,000 clones, 92% of which appear only once. Sample: peripheral blood, taken after pregnancy. Source of these receptors: a female donor with multiple sclerosis, enrolled in a pregnancy study.

The chain links TRBV6-5 to TRBJ1-1, with 11 bases fitting TRBD1. The length of the CDR3 is 14 residues. V was clipped by 6 bases and J by 5 bases; unmatched bases: 5. Looked up from germline, CDR1 is MNHEY and CDR2 is SVGAGI. Here the CDR3 reads CASSQDRGRTEAFF. CDR3 nucleotides: TGTGCCAGCAGCCAGGACAGGGGGCGGACTGAAGCTTTCTTT.

The genes are TRBV29-1 and TRBJ2-5; TRBD1 matches at 7 bases. V dropped 6 bases and J dropped 5; count of bases not matched to a gene: 6. Germline CDR1 and CDR2: SQVTM and ANQGSEA. CDR3 length: 12 residues. CDR3 sequence (DNA): TGCAGCGTGGTCGGACAGGTTGAGACCCAGTACTTC. It codes for CSVVGQVETQYF.

In DNA, the CDR3 is TGCGCCAGCAGCCAAGATACTGGAGGACTCATGAACACTGAAGCTTTCTTT. Amino acid sequence: CASSQDTGGLMNTEAFF. The V and J genes are TRBV4-3 and TRBJ1-1; no clear D gene. V lost 0 bases and J 0 bases, leaving 14 bases between the germline ends. This CDR3 region has 17 residues. The germline V gene has CDR1 LGHNA and CDR2 YSLEER.

This sequence joins TRBV5-1 and TRBJ2-7, with D perhaps matching TRBD2 (6 bases). V lost 4 bases, J lost 0 bases, and 17 bases lay in between. CDR1 SGHRS and CDR2 YFSETQ come from the germline V gene. The CDR3 totals 16 residues. The CDR3 DNA reads TGCGCCAGCAGCCCAAGCCGGGACTGGACCTCCTACGAGCAGTACTTC. Translated: CASSPSRDWTSYEQYF.

The chain joins TRBV7-2 to TRBJ1-6, with D possibly being TRBD1 (5 bases). Trimming shortened V by 1 base and J by 6 bases, and 7 bases separated the two germline ends. The CDR3 is 14 amino acids. Germline V lookup: CDR1 SGHTA, CDR2 FQGNSA. CDR3 sequence: CASSLEGRNSPLHF. CDR3 bases: TGTGCCAGCAGCTTAGAGGGGCGTAATTCACCCCTCCACTTT.

V gene TRBV7-2 combines with J gene TRBJ1-1; TRBD1 might be the D (6 bases). CDR1 is SGHTA, CDR2 FQGNSA, per germline. The ends were cut back, 6 bases at V and 2 bases at J, with 16 bases in the middle. CDR3 length: 15 residues. The CDR3 loop reads CASSRNRDYNTEAFF. CDR3 DNA: TGTGCCAGCAGTCGTAACAGGGATTACAACACTGAAGCTTTCTTT.

The CDR3 here is CASSFYRGSNQPQHF. The CDR3 coding sequence is TGTGCCAGCAGCTTTTATCGGGGAAGCAATCAGCCCCAGCATTTT. The rearrangement uses TRBV5-5 and TRBJ1-5; D is undetermined. The CDR3 spans 15 residues. Germline lookup yields CDR1 SGHKS and CDR2 YYEKEE (reference sequence). V lost 2 bases and J 1 base, leaving 10 bases between the germline ends.

This chain joins TRBV30 and TRBJ2-7; 10 nucleotides match TRBD2. J was trimmed by 6 bases and V by 3 bases; bases with no gene match: 14. Per germline, CDR1 GTSNPN and CDR2 SVGIG (reference sequence). The CDR3 spans 16 residues. Written as DNA, the CDR3 is TGTGCCTGGAGCGGGATGGCTAGCGGGAGAGGAGGCGAGCAGTACTTC. It encodes CAWSGMASGRGGEQYF. The full variable domain, its missing parts supplied by reference TRBV30 and TRBJ2-7, is SQTIHQWPATLVQPVGSPLSLECTVEGTSNPNLYWYRQAAGRGLQLLFYSVGIGQISSEVPQNLSASRPQDRQFILSSKKLLLSDSGFYLCAWSGMASGRGGEQYFGPGTRLTVT.

The rearrangement joins TRBV6-1 to TRBJ2-5, with D unresolved. V was cut by 5 bases and J by 7 bases, with 14 bases left in between. CDR3 length equals 13 residues. CDR1 is MNHNS and CDR2 is SASEGT in the germline V gene. CDR3 loop: CASSNLEPGTQYF. The CDR3 region has the DNA TGTGCCAGCAGTAATCTAGAACCGGGGACCCAGTACTTC.